This T cell receptor (beta chain) derives from a study of T cell responses to AZD1222 COVID-19 vaccine. Using immunoSEQ multiplex PCR, the repertoire was profiled, and TCRdb retains in-frame clones only, with some absent. The top ten clones hold 1.1% to 1.5% of a sample with approximately 150,000 clones, under 95% of them seen once. About this clone itself: What it binds is unknown.

J gave up 2 bases and V 5 bases, and 5 bases lay outside the gene matches. CDR3 length: 14 residues. The V gene's germline CDR1 is SQVTM and CDR2 ANQGSEA. General study results and limits: Vaccine-associated CD4 TCRs spanned spike, dominant at 160-218 and 743-854. The donor group comprised mostly white British people and more females; the analysis possibly underestimated clonal diversity. In all cases, repertoires were sampled only after the peak T cell response.

The rearrangement joins TRBV29-1 to TRBJ1-4, with 7 bases identical to TRBD1. This clonotype was obtained from an adult in good health. The specimen comprised peripheral blood, sampled on day 0 of AZD1222 vaccination. The CDR3 loop reads CSVQQGTTNEKLFF. The CDR3 nucleotides are TGCAGCGTTCAACAGGGGACCACTAATGAAAAACTGTTTTTT.